The next 30 T cell receptor beta chains were all read from a single sample in a study of response to subunit inactivated influenza vaccine. TCRdb reanalysed the RT-PCR reads using MiXCR and keeps one entry per CDR3 protein. Of some 600,000 distinct CDR3 sequences listed, approximately 14% are singletons. This material consisted of PBMCs from blood, taken roughly 15 days before vaccination. These receptors were obtained from a man aged 50-60 years who received an inactivated influenza vaccine.

The chain recombines TRBV5-5 with TRBJ2-3; 9 bases are shared with TRBD2. Germline V gives CDR1 SGHKS, CDR2 YYEKEE (reference sequence). The CDR3 loop spans 14 amino acids. V lost 4 bases to trimming and J lost 2 bases; unmatched junction nucleotides: 2. The CDR3 bases are TGTGCCAGCAGCGCTAGCGGGACCACAGATACGCAGTATTTT. Its protein is CASSASGTTDTQYF.

CDR3 nucleotides: TGTGCCAGCAGTCCCAGTCCAGCGGGAGCAATCGAGCAGTACTTC. Translation gives CASSPSPAGAIEQYF. The chain is built from TRBV12-3 or TRBV12-4 and TRBJ2-7, with 8 nucleotides matching TRBD2. The CDR3 extends over 15 amino acids. J gave up 6 bases and V 5 bases, and 12 bases lay outside the gene matches.

Many counts were recorded for this clonotype. This chain connects TRBV5-1 to TRBJ2-1, with D perhaps matching TRBD1 or TRBD2 (5 bases each). CDR1 and CDR2 from the germline V gene are SGHRS and YFSETQ. V was shortened by 4 bases and J by 5 bases, with 13 bases between the two germline ends. The CDR3 spans 14 residues. The DNA for the CDR3 is TGCGCCAGCAGCCTAAAGGGACCAAACAATGAGCAGTTCTTC. Its translation is CASSLKGPNNEQFF. Supplemented by reference TRBV5-1 and TRBJ2-1, the full variable domain reads KAGVTQTPRYLIKTRGQQVTLSCSPISGHRSVSWYQQTPGQGLQFLFEYFSETQRNKGNFPGRFSGRQFSNSRSEMNVSTLELGDSALYLCASSLKGPNNEQFFGPGTRLTVL.

The table lists this clonotype with a few counts. The genes are TRBV12-3 or TRBV12-4 and TRBJ1-6; D is unresolved. Trimming left V 5 bases short and J 0 bases short, with 14 bases between. The CDR3 consists of 17 residues. The CDR3 spells CASSQQEGISYNSPLHF. As DNA, the CDR3 is TGTGCCAGCAGTCAGCAGGAAGGCATCTCCTATAATTCACCCCTCCACTTT.

CDR3 residues: CASSLREDTEAFF. The CDR3 DNA sequence: TGTGCCAGCAGTTTAAGGGAGGACACTGAAGCTTTCTTT. J is TRBJ1-1 and V is TRBV27; unclear D gene. Trimming cost V 2 bases and J 3 bases, with 7 bases left between them. Germline V lookup: CDR1 MNHEY, CDR2 SMNVEV (reference sequence). This CDR3 has 13 residues.

The gene calls are TRBV5-1 and TRBJ1-1, with a possible D match to TRBD1 (5 bases). Trimming left V 0 bases short and J 5 bases short, with 14 bases between. In germline, CDR1 is SGHRS, CDR2 YFSETQ. The CDR3 has 15 amino acids. The CDR3 protein is CASSLAPWGETEAFF. CDR3 nucleotides: TGCGCCAGCAGCTTGGCACCATGGGGGGAAACTGAAGCTTTCTTT.

The CDR3 spells CSAPLASETGELFF. Written as DNA, the CDR3 is TGCAGTGCTCCTCTCGCATCGGAGACCGGGGAGCTGTTTTTT. This chain uses TRBV20-1 with TRBJ2-2; no definite D call. The CDR3 extends over 14 amino acids. CDR1 and CDR2 (germline): DFQATT, SNEGSKA (reference sequence). V shed 5 bases and J shed 5 bases, with 15 bases lying between them.

This chain joins TRBV12-3 or TRBV12-4 and TRBJ2-3; D is undetermined. This CDR3 spans 15 amino acids. V was pared by 5 bases and J by 2 bases, with 14 bases between. CDR3 amino acids: CASSPGRRTTDTQYF. The CDR3 coding sequence is TGTGCCAGCAGTCCAGGACGGAGAACCACAGATACGCAGTATTTT.

This clonotype was seen only a few times. The rearrangement links TRBV5-6 to TRBJ2-1, with D possibly matching TRBD2 (6 bases). This CDR3 comprises 13 residues. The ends were cut back, 3 bases at V and 6 bases at J, with 10 bases in the middle. Germline V CDR1 and CDR2: SGHDT, YYEEEE. CDR3 DNA: TGTGCCAGCAGCTGGACTATCGGCAATGAGCAGTTCTTC. Encoded protein: CASSWTIGNEQFF.

The V and J genes are TRBV29-1 and TRBJ1-2, with unresolved D. V lost 0 bases and J lost 7, with 6 bases in between. Germline values: CDR1 SQVTM, CDR2 ANQGSEA. This CDR3 comprises 11 residues. CDR3 nucleotides: TGCAGCGTTGAAGATGAGTGTGGCTACACCTTC. This codes for CSVEDECGYTF.

This clonotype has more than one count but fewer than ten. The gene calls are TRBV20-1 and TRBJ2-7; D perhaps matches TRBD2 (6 bases). Germline V gives CDR1 DFQATT, CDR2 SNEGSKA (reference sequence). CDR3 size: 14 residues. V lost 5 bases and J lost 0, with 14 bases in between. CDR3 sequence (DNA): TGCAGTGCTGGACGAGCGGGCGCCTCCTACGAGCAGTACTTC. Protein: CSAGRAGASYEQYF.

This chain uses TRBV12-3 or TRBV12-4 with TRBJ1-2; 8 bases map to TRBD1. There are 13 residues in the CDR3. J lost 6 bases, V lost 6 bases, and 6 bases had no gene match. CDR3 sequence: CASSRQGFNGYTF. CDR3 nucleotides: TGTGCCAGCAGCCGACAGGGGTTCAATGGCTACACCTTC.

This clonotype was detected only a few times. The rearrangement uses TRBV19 and TRBJ1-3; D is possibly TRBD1 (5 bases). The V gene's germline CDR1 is LNHDA and CDR2 SQIVND (reference sequence). The V end lost 3 bases, the J end lost 0 bases, and 9 bases lay between the germline ends. There are 15 residues in the CDR3. CDR3 amino acids: CASSMAGISGNTIYF. CDR3 DNA sequence: TGTGCCAGTAGTATGGCAGGGATCTCTGGAAACACCATATATTTT.

This chain joins TRBV12-3 or TRBV12-4 and TRBJ2-7, with TRBD1 matching over 8 bases. Trimming took 5 bases from V and 5 from J; bases not matched to a gene: 5. This CDR3 is 13 amino acids long. The CDR3 nucleotides are TGTGCCAGCAGTGGACAGGGTTCCCACGAGCAGTACTTC. Translation: CASSGQGSHEQYF.

This clonotype was counted many times. The chain links TRBV5-1 to TRBJ1-6; 8 bases are a match to TRBD1. This CDR3 has 14 residues. Germline V lookup: CDR1 SGHRS, CDR2 YFSETQ. V shed 3 bases and J 5 bases; nucleotides not matched to a gene: 1. The CDR3 nucleotides read TGCGCCAGCAGCTGGGGACAGGATAATTCACCCCTCCACTTT. This translates into CASSWGQDNSPLHF. The full variable domain, rest sourced from reference TRBV5-1 and TRBJ1-6, is KAGVTQTPRYLIKTRGQQVTLSCSPISGHRSVSWYQQTPGQGLQFLFEYFSETQRNKGNFPGRFSGRQFSNSRSEMNVSTLELGDSALYLCASSWGQDNSPLHFGNGTRLTVT.

This clonotype has more than one count but fewer than ten. The rearrangement links TRBV10-3 to TRBJ2-7, with 7 bases aligning to TRBD2. The CDR3 totals 15 residues. Trimming took 5 bases from V and 5 from J; bases not matched to a gene: 12. Germline-derived CDR1 and CDR2 are ENHRY and SYGVKD. The CDR3, as DNA: TGTGCCATCAGTCGGGGGGTAGCGGGCATCGACGAGCAGTACTTC. This gives the protein CAISRGVAGIDEQYF.

There are many counts of this clonotype. This rearrangement joins TRBV6-2 or TRBV6-3 to TRBJ2-1, with D perhaps matching TRBD1 (6 bases). The V and J ends lost 6 bases and 0 bases respectively, with 12 bases between them. The length of the CDR3 is 15 residues. Germline V CDR1 and CDR2: MNHEY, SVGEGT. CDR3 sequence reads: CASRGARDSYNEQFF. The CDR3 DNA reads TGTGCCAGCAGGGGGGCTAGGGACTCCTACAATGAGCAGTTCTTC.

This clonotype was seen only a few times. This chain links TRBV27 with TRBJ2-7; 14 nucleotides agree with TRBD2. J gave up 5 bases and V 7 bases, and 13 bases lay outside the gene matches. The CDR3 loop spans 17 amino acids. Looked up from germline, CDR1 is MNHEY and CDR2 is SMNVEV (reference sequence). CDR3 sequence (DNA): TGTGCCAGCACTACGACTAGCGGGAGGGCCACAAGCAACGAGCAGTACTTC. Translation gives CASTTTSGRATSNEQYF.

J is TRBJ2-3 and V is TRBV10-3, with TRBD1 identical over 8 bases. Trimming took 6 bases from V and 6 from J; bases not matched to a gene: 5. Germline CDR1 and CDR2: ENHRY and SYGVKD. This CDR3 spans 13 amino acids. CDR3 in amino acids: CAIRDRVVDTQYF. The CDR3 DNA reads as TGTGCCATCAGGGACAGGGTTGTCGATACGCAGTATTTT.

This clonotype occurred many times. The V call is TRBV5-1, the J call TRBJ2-1, with 8 bases fitting TRBD1. CDR1 is SGHRS and CDR2 is YFSETQ in the germline V gene. This CDR3 region has 15 residues. V shed 5 bases, J shed 0 bases, and the junction held 4 bases outside the gene matches. In nucleotides, the CDR3 is TGCGCCAGCAGTGGACAGGGTAGCTCCTACAATGAGCAGTTCTTC. Translation: CASSGQGSSYNEQFF.

This sequence joins TRBV28 and TRBJ2-5; a possible D gene is TRBD1 (7 bases). This CDR3 is built from 13 residues. CDR1 is MDHEN and CDR2 is SYDVKM in the germline V gene. The V end lost 6 bases, the J end lost 2 bases, and 10 bases lay between the germline ends. The CDR3 bases are TGTGCCAGCAGGGAGGGACAGCAAGAGACCCAGTACTTC. Its protein product is CASREGQQETQYF.

This clonotype was seen more than once but under ten times. CDR3 nucleotides: TGTGCCAGCAGTGACTCGCCAGGGGATAATTCACCCCTCCACTTT. Encoded protein: CASSDSPGDNSPLHF. The chain joins TRBV6-4 to TRBJ1-6; D may be TRBD1 (6 bases). The germline V and J ends were trimmed by 0 bases and 5 bases, with 8 bases remaining between them. This CDR3 has 15 amino acids. Germline V lookup: CDR1 MRHNA, CDR2 SNTAGT.

This clonotype has a count of ten or more. The chain combines TRBV6-1 with TRBJ2-7, with a tentative D call TRBD1 (5 bases). Per the germline V gene, CDR1 is MNHNS and CDR2 is SASEGT. V shed 6 bases and J shed 5 bases, with 17 bases lying between them. CDR3 length: 14 amino acids. DNA of the CDR3: TGTGCCAGCAGCCGCGACAGTATTATGGACGAGCAGTACTTC. This codes for CASSRDSIMDEQYF.

This clonotype was seen a handful of times. The V call is TRBV11-2, the J call TRBJ1-4; D gene ambiguous. Germline lookup yields CDR1 SGHAT and CDR2 FQNNGV. Trimming pared 3 bases from V and 2 bases from J, leaving 13 bases between. The CDR3 consists of 16 residues. The CDR3: CASSLRYRATNEKLFF. As DNA, the CDR3 is TGTGCCAGCAGCTTGCGATACCGGGCCACTAATGAAAAACTGTTTTTT.

This chain uses TRBV21-1 with TRBJ2-7; the DNA was not compared with TRBD1, the D call given in the table. TRBV21-1 has pseudogene status. The CDR3 runs 14 residues. The CDR3 here is CASSALAGAYEQYF. The DNA for the CDR3 is TGTGCCAGCAGCGCCCTGGCGGGGGCATACGAGCAGTACTTC.

Ten or more counts support this clonotype. The rearrangement joins TRBV29-1 to TRBJ2-7; D may be TRBD2 (6 bases). The CDR3 is 11 amino acids. The germline V gene encodes CDR1 SQVTM and CDR2 ANQGSEA. The germline V and J ends were trimmed by 7 bases and 4 bases, with 11 bases remaining between them. This chain's CDR3 is CSAGEGYEQYF. CDR3 coding DNA: TGCAGCGCGGGGGAAGGGTACGAGCAGTACTTC.

V gene TRBV14 combines with J gene TRBJ2-1, with 8 nucleotides matching TRBD2. V gave up 5 bases and J gave up 8 bases; unmatched junction bases: 11. CDR3 length equals 15 residues. Germline V gene sequence: CDR1 SGHDN, CDR2 FVKESK. This CDR3 is CASSTGGAPEDEQFF. CDR3 in DNA: TGTGCCAGCAGCACCGGGGGGGCCCCTGAAGATGAGCAGTTCTTC.

The CDR3 region has the DNA TGTGCCACCAGTGATTCGTCCGGGACTAGCTTATACGAGCAGTACTTC. This codes for CATSDSSGTSLYEQYF. The V and J genes are TRBV24-1 and TRBJ2-7, with 9 bases lining up with TRBD2. V dropped 2 bases and J dropped 4; count of bases not matched to a gene: 8. The CDR3 contains 16 residues. CDR1 is KGHDR, CDR2 SFDVKD, per germline.

The chain combines TRBV20-1 with TRBJ1-5; possible D gene TRBD1, 5 bases. Trimming took off 4 bases at V and 7 bases at J, with 17 bases between the two ends. Germline CDR1 DFQATT, CDR2 SNEGSKA (reference sequence). This CDR3 has 14 residues. The CDR3 region is CSAKNQGSRQPQHF. In nucleotides, the CDR3 is TGCAGTGCTAAAAATCAGGGTAGTAGGCAGCCCCAGCATTTT.

This chain links TRBV9 with TRBJ2-1; 10 bases map to TRBD2. This CDR3 region has 16 residues. CDR1 is SGDLS and CDR2 is YYNGEE in the germline V gene. V lost 3 bases to trimming and J lost 2 bases; unmatched junction nucleotides: 5. CDR3 nucleotide sequence: TGTGCCAGCAGCGCCCCGGGACTAGCGACCTACAATGAGCAGTTCTTC. The encoded protein is CASSAPGLATYNEQFF. Drawing the rest from reference TRBV9 and TRBJ2-1, the complete variable domain is DSGVTQTPKHLITATGQRVTLRCSPRSGDLSVYWYQQSLDQGLQFLIQYYNGEERAKGNILERFSAQQFPDLHSELNLSSLELGDSALYFCASSAPGLATYNEQFFGPGTRLTVL.